The text below deals with one T cell receptor (beta chain). Germline CDR1 and CDR2: LGHDT and YNNKEL (reference sequence). This CDR3 is built from 14 residues. Trimming left V 8 bases short and J 2 bases short, with 13 bases between. The data stem from a study of blood T cell repertoires in COVID-19. Data came from immunoSEQ multiplex PCR; TCRdb stores just in-frame clones and leaves some out. The sample holds 190,000 or so clones; around nine tenths are singletons and the top ten take about 0.96%. The sequence was collected from a young woman who had recovered from COVID-19. Input material: peripheral blood. The chain has TRBV3-1 (or the pseudogene TRBV3-2) and TRBJ2-1; TRBD2 is a possible D gene (6 bases). CDR3 residues: CASSLGGTYNEQFF. The DNA for the CDR3 is TGTGCCAGCTCCCTCGGGGGTACCTACAATGAGCAGTTCTTC.